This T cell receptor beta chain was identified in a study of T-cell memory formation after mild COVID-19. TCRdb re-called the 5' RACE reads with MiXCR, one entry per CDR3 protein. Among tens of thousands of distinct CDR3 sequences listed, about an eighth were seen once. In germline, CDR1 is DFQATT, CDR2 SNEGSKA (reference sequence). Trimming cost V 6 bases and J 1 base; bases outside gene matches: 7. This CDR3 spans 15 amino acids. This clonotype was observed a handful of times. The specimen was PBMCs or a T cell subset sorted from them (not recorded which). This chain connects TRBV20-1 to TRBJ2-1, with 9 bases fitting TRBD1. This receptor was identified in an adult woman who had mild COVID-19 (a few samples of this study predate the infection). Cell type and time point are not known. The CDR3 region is CSARTGEGSYNEQFF. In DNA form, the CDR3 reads TGCAGTGCGCGGACAGGGGAAGGATCCTACAATGAGCAGTTCTTC.